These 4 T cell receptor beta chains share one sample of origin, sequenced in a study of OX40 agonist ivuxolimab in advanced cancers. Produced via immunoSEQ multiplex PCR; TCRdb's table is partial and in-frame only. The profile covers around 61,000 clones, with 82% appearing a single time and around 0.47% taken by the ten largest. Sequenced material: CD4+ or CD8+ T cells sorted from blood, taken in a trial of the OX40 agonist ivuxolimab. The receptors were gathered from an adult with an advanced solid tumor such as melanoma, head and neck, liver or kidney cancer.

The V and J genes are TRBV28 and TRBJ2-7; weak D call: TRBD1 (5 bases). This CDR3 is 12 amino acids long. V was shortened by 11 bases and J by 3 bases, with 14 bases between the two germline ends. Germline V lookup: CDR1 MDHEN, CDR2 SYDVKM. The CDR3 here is CAGTGTGYEQYF. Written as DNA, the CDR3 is TGTGCCGGCACGGGCACAGGCTACGAGCAGTACTTC.

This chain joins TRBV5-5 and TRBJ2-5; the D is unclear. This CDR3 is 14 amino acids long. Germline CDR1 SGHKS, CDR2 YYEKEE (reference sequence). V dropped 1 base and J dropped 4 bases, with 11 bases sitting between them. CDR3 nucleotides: TGTGCCAGCAGCTTGACGGCGAGGCGAGAGACCCAGTACTTC. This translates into CASSLTARRETQYF.

The CDR3 protein is CASSDLQEEKLFF. The DNA of the CDR3 is TGCGCCAGCAGCGACCTACAGGAGGAAAAACTGTTTTTT. The V call is TRBV5-1, the J call TRBJ1-4, with TRBD1 as a possible D gene (5 bases). Deletions cut 4 bases from V and 8 bases from J, with 12 bases between. Per the germline V gene, CDR1 is SGHRS and CDR2 is YFSETQ. The CDR3 consists of 13 residues. Full variable domain (rest looked up from reference TRBV5-1 and TRBJ1-4): KAGVTQTPRYLIKTRGQQVTLSCSPISGHRSVSWYQQTPGQGLQFLFEYFSETQRNKGNFPGRFSGRQFSNSRSEMNVSTLELGDSALYLCASSDLQEEKLFFGSGTQLSVL.

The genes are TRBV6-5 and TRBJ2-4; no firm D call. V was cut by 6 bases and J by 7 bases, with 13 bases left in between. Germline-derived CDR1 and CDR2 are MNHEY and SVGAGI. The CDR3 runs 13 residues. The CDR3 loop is CASSPRSRNIQYF. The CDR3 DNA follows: TGTGCCAGCAGCCCCCGATCGAGGAACATTCAGTACTTC.